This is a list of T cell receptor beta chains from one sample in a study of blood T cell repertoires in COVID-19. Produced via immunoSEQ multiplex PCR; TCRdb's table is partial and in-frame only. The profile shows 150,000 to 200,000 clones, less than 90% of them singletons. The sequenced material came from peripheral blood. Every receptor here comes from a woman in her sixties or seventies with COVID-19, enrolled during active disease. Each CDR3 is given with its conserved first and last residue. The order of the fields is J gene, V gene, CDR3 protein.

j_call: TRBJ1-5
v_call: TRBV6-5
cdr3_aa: CASRVDRVGQPQHF

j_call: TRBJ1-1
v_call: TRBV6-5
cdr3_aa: CASSYTGFTTEAFF

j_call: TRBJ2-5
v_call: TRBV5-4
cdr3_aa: CASRLAGRQETQYF

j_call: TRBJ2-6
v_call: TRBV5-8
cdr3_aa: CASSDLGQASGANVLTF

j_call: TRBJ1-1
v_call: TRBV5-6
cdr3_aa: CASSWGTGRDVNTEAFF

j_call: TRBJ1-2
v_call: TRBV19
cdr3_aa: CASTSDSYYGYTF

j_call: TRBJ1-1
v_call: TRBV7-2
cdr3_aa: CASSLAPVTEAFF

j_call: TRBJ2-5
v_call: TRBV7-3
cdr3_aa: CASSLTRDRGKETQYF

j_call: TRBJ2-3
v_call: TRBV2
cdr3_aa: CASRLGQGPDTQYF

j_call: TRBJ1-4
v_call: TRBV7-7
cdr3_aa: CASSSGGLNEKLFF

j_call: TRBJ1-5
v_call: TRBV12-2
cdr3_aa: CASRPNQPQHF

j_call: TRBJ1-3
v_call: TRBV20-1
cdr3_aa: CSASNPSLGTPGNTIYF

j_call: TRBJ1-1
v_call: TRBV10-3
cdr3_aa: CAISGGVRDTEAFF

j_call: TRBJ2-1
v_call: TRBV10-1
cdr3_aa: CASSGGGAAFF

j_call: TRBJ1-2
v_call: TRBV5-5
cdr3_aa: CASSASVSGTVTSLHGYTF

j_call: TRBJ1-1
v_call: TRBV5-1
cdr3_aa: CASSSDRGYTEAFF

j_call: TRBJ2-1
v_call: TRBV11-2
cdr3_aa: CASRSQIVSYNEQFF